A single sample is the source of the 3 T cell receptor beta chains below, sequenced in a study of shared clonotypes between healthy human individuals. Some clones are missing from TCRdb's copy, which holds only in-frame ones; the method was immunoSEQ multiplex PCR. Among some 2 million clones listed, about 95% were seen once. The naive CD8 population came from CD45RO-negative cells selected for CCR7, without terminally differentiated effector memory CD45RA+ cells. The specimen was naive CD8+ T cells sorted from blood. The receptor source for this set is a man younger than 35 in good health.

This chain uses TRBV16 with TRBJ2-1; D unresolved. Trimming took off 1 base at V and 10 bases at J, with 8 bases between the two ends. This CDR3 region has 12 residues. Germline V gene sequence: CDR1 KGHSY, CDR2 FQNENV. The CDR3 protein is CASSQFPGEQFF. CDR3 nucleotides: TGTGCCAGCAGCCAATTCCCCGGGGAGCAGTTCTTC.

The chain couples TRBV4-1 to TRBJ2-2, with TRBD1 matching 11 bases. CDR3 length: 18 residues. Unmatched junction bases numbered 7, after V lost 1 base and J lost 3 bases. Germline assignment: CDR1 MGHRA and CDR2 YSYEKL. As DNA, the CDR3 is TGCGCCAGCAGCCAAGGGGGACAGGGGGGCATGGACACCGGGGAGCTGTTTTTT. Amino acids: CASSQGGQGGMDTGELFF.

The CDR3 here is CASSLGLAGEPYEQYF. Here the CDR3 DNA reads TGTGCCAGCAGTTTGGGACTAGCGGGAGAACCCTACGAGCAGTACTTC. The genes are TRBV6-5 and TRBJ2-7; 14 bases are a match to TRBD2. Looked up from germline, CDR1 is MNHEY and CDR2 is SVGAGI. The V and J ends lost 4 bases and 2 bases, in that order; junction bases with no gene match: 4. The CDR3 sequence is 16 residues long.